This T cell receptor beta chain comes out of a study of cytomegalovirus exposure and HLA in healthy donors. General study findings and limits: Compared with the approximately 700-donor mean, an Asian-associated ancestry cluster reportedly had fewer N-insertions, according to a later analysis.

The PCR had 60 Vbeta and 13 Jbeta primers. Method: immunoSEQ multiplex PCR; TCRdb's copy keeps in-frame clones and lacks some. The sample carries roughly 120,000 clones, over 60% recorded once. This clone appeared a few times. Its antigen is unknown. After removal of 6 bases from V and 4 bases from J, the junction contained 2 bases not matched to a gene. The CDR3 length is 13 residues. Germline-derived CDR1 and CDR2 are KGHSH and LQKENI. The chain recombines TRBV18 with TRBJ2-1, with TRBD2 matching 8 bases. This sequence originates from a woman aged 18-30 years in good health and CMV-seropositive. Material: PBMCs. The CDR3 is CASSPGGYNEQFF. In nucleotides, the CDR3 is TGTGCCAGCTCCCCGGGAGGGTACAATGAGCAGTTCTTC.